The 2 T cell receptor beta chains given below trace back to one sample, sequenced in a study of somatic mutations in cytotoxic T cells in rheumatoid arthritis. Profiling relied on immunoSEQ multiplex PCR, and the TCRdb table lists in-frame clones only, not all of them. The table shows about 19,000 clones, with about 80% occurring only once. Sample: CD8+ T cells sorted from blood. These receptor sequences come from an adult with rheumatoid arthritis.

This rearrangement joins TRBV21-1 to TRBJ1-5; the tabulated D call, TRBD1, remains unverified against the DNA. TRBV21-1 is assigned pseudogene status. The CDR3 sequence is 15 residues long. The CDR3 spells CASRPPGTGDQPQHF. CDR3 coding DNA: TGTGCCAGCAGGCCGCCCGGGACAGGGGATCAGCCCCAGCATTTT.

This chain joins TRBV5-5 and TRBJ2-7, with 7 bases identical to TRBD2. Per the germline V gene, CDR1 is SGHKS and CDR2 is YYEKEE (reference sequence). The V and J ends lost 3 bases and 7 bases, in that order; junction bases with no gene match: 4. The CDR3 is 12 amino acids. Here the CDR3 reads CASSWSGEEQYF. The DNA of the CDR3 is TGTGCCAGCAGCTGGAGCGGGGAGGAGCAGTACTTC.